This record looks at one T cell receptor (beta chain) sequence and its context. This sample stems from a study of cytomegalovirus exposure and HLA in healthy donors. With 0 bases clipped from V and 4 bases from J, the junction kept 8 bases outside the gene matches. The CDR3 extends over 16 amino acids. CDR1 and CDR2 (germline): SGDLS, YYNGEE. It was with 60 Vbeta and 13 Jbeta primers that the PCR ran. The table came from immunoSEQ multiplex PCR; TCRdb's copy has only in-frame clones and leaves some out. The table shows 90,000 to 140,000 clones, with roughly 70% occurring only once. Sequencing input: PBMCs. This TCR derives from a man aged 40-50 years in good health and CMV-seronegative. The chain is built from TRBV9 and TRBJ2-5, with 8 bases lining up with TRBD2. CDR3 region: CASSVVGAGVGETQYF. For the CDR3, the DNA is TGTGCCAGCAGCGTAGTGGGAGCGGGGGTTGGAGAGACCCAGTACTTC.